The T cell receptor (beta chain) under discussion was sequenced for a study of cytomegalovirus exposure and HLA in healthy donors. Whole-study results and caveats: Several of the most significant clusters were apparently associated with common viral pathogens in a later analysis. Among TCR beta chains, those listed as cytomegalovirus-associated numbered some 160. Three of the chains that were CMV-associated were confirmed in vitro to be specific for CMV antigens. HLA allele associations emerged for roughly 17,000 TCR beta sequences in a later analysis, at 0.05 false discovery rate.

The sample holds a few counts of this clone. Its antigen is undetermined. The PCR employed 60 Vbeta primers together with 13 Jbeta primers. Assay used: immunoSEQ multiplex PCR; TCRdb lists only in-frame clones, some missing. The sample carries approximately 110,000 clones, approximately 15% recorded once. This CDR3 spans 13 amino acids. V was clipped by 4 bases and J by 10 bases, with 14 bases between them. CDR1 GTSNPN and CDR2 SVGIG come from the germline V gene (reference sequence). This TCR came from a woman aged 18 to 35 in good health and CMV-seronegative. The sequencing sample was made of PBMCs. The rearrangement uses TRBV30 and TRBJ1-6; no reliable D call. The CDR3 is CAWKVGEGSPLHF. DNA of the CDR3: TGTGCCTGGAAGGTTGGGGAGGGATCACCCCTCCACTTT.